The T cell receptor (beta chain) under discussion was sequenced for a study of cytomegalovirus exposure and HLA in healthy donors. This PCR relied on a set of 60 Vbeta primers and 13 Jbeta primers. Sequencing was performed with immunoSEQ multiplex PCR; in TCRdb, only in-frame clones are kept and a portion is missing. The sample includes some 150,000 clones, about four fifths seen only once; the top ten take approximately 2.1%. Germline trimming cut 3 bases from V and 0 bases from J; bases unmatched to any gene: 14. Looked up from germline, CDR1 is SQVTM and CDR2 is ANQGSEA. The CDR3 loop spans 18 amino acids.

The sample was PBMCs. The receptor comes from a woman between 45 and 65 years old in good health and CMV-seronegative. The V and J genes are TRBV29-1 and TRBJ1-5, with TRBD1 matching 7 bases. The DNA of the CDR3 is TGCAGCGTTGATTCCGAACCGGGACAGAGTTTTAGCAATCAGCCCCAGCATTTT. Translation gives CSVDSEPGQSFSNQPQHF. Based on the CDR3 plus reference TRBV29-1 and TRBJ1-5, the full variable domain is SAVISQKPSRDICQRGTSLTIQCQVDSQVTMMFWYRQQPGQSLTLIATANQGSEATYESGFVIDKFPISRPNLTFSTLTVSNMSPEDSSIYLCSVDSEPGQSFSNQPQHFGDGTRLSIL.